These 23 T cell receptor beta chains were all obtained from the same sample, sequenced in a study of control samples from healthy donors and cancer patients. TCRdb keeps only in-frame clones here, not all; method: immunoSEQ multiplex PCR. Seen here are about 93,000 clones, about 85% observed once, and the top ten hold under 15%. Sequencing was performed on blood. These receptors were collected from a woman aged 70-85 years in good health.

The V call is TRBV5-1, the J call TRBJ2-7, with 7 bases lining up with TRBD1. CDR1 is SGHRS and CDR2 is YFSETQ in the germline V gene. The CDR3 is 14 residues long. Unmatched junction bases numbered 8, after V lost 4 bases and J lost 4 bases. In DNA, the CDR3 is TGCGCCAGCAGCGTGACAGGGTCGGTGTACGAGCAGTACTTC. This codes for CASSVTGSVYEQYF.

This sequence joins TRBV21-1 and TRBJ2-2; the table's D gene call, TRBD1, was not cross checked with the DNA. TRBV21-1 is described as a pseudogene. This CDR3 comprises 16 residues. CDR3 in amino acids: CASSPSSRQKTGELFF. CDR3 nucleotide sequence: TGTGCCAGCAGCCCCTCTTCCAGGCAAAAAACCGGGGAGCTGTTTTTT.

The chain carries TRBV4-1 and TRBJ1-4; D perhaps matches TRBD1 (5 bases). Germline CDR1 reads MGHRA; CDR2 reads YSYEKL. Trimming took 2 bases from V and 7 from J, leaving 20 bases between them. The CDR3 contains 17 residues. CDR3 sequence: CASSQPTVGTRGEKLFF. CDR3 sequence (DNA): TGCGCCAGCAGCCAACCTACGGTAGGGACCCGGGGTGAAAAACTGTTTTTT.

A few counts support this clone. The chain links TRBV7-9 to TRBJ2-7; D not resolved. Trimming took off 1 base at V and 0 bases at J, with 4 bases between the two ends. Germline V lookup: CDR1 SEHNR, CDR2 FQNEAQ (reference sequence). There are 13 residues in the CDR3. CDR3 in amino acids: CASSLVASYEQYF. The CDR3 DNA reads TGTGCCAGCAGCTTAGTCGCCTCCTACGAGCAGTACTTC.

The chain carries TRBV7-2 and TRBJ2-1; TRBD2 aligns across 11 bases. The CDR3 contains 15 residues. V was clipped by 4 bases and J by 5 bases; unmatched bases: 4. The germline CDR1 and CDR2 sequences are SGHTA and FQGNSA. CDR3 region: CASSSGTSGNNEQFF. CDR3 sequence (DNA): TGTGCCAGCAGCTCCGGGACTAGCGGAAACAATGAGCAGTTCTTC.

CDR3: CASSWGGSNQPQHF. For the CDR3, the DNA is TGTGCCAGCAGCTGGGGCGGGAGCAATCAGCCCCAGCATTTT. V usage is TRBV27 and J usage is TRBJ1-5; a possible D gene is TRBD1 (5 bases). The CDR3 loop spans 14 amino acids. V dropped 6 bases and J dropped 1 base, with 10 bases sitting between them. Germline V gives CDR1 MNHEY, CDR2 SMNVEV (reference sequence).

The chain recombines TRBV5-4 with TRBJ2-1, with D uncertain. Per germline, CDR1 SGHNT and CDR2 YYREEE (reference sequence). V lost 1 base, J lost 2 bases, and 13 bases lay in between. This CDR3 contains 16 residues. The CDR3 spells CASSLQSSLAYNEQFF. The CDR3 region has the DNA TGTGCCAGCAGCTTGCAGAGTAGCCTGGCCTACAATGAGCAGTTCTTC.

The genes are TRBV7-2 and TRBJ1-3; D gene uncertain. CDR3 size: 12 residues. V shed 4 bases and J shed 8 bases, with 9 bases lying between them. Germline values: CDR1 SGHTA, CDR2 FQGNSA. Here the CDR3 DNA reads TGTGCCAGCAGCTCCACAGCGGACACCATATATTTT. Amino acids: CASSSTADTIYF.

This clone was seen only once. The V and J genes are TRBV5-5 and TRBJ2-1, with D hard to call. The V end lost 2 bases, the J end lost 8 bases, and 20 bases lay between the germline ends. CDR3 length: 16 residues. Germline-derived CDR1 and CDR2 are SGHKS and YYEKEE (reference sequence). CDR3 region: CASSFTPGTVVHEQFF. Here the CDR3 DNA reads TGTGCCAGCAGCTTCACGCCAGGAACCGTCGTCCATGAGCAGTTCTTC. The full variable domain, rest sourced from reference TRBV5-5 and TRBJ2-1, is DAGVTQSPTHLIKTRGQQVTLRCSPISGHKSVSWYQQVLGQGPQFIFQYYEKEERGRGNFPDRFSARQFPNYSSELNVNALLLGDSALYLCASSFTPGTVVHEQFFGPGTRLTVL.

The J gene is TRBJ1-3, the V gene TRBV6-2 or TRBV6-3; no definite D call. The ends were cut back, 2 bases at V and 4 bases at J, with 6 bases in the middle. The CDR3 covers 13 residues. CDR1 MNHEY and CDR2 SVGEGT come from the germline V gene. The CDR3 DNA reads TGTGCCAGCAGTTACCAATCCGGAAACACCATATATTTT. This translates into CASSYQSGNTIYF.

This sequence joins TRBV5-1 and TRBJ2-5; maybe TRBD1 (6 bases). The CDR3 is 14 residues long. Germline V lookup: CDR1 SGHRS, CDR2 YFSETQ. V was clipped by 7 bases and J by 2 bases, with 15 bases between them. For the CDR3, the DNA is TGCGCCAGCGGGATCGGGACACTGCAAGAGACCCAGTACTTC. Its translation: CASGIGTLQETQYF.

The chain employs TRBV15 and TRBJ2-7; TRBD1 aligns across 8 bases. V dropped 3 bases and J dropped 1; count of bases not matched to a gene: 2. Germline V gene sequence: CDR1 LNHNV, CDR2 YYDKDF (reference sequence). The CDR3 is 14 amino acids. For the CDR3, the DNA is TGTGCCACCAGCAGCGGGACAGGTTCCTACGAGCAGTACTTC. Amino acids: CATSSGTGSYEQYF. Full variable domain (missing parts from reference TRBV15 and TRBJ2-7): DAMVIQNPRYQVTQFGKPVTLSCSQTLNHNVMYWYQQKSSQAPKLLFHYYDKDFNNEADTPDNFQSRRPNTSFCFLDIRSPGLGDTAMYLCATSSGTGSYEQYFGPGTRLTVT.

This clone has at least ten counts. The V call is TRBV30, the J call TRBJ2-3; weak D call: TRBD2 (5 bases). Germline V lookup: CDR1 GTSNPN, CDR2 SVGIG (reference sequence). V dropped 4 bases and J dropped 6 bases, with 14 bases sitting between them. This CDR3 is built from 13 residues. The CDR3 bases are TGTGCCTGGACCCCGCCTAGCCCTGATACGCAGTATTTT. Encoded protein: CAWTPPSPDTQYF. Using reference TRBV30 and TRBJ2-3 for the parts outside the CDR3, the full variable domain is SQTIHQWPATLVQPVGSPLSLECTVEGTSNPNLYWYRQAAGRGLQLLFYSVGIGQISSEVPQNLSASRPQDRQFILSSKKLLLSDSGFYLCAWTPPSPDTQYFGPGTRLTVL.

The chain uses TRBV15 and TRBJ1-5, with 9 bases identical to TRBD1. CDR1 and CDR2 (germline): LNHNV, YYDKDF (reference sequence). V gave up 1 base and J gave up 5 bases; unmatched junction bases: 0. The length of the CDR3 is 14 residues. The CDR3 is CATSRGTGDQPQHF. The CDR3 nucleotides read TGTGCCACCAGCAGAGGGACAGGGGATCAGCCCCAGCATTTT.

CDR3 loop: CASSWGGQPQHF. CDR3 in DNA: TGTGCCAGCAGCTGGGGCGGTCAGCCCCAGCATTTT. V and J are TRBV5-6 and TRBJ1-5; the D gene is possibly TRBD1 (5 bases). V lost 3 bases and J 6 bases, leaving 7 bases between the germline ends. Germline V gene lookup returns CDR1 SGHDT and CDR2 YYEEEE. The CDR3 length is 12 residues.

CDR3 sequence: CASSPRDTYTDTQYF. CDR3 bases: TGTGCCAGCAGCCCCCGGGACACATATACAGATACGCAGTATTTT. The V call is TRBV7-9, the J call TRBJ2-3; D is perhaps TRBD1 (6 bases). The CDR3 contains 15 residues. Germline CDR1 and CDR2: SEHNR and FQNEAQ (reference sequence). V lost 5 bases to trimming and J lost 3 bases, with 15 bases between them.

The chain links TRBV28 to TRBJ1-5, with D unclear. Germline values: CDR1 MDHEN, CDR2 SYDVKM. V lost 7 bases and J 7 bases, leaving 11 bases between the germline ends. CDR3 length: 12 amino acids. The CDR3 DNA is TGTGCCAGCACTACTCTGGGCCAGCCCCAGCATTTT. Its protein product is CASTTLGQPQHF. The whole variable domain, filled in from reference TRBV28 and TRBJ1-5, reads DVKVTQSSRYLVKRTGEKVFLECVQDMDHENMFWYRQDPGLGLRLIYFSYDVKMKEKGDIPEGYSVSREKKERFSLILESASTNQTSMYLCASTTLGQPQHFGDGTRLSIL.

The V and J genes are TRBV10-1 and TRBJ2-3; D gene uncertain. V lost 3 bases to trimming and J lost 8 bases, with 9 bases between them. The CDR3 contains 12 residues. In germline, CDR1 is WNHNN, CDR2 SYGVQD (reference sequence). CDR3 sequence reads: CASSDTWGTQYF. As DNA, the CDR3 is TGCGCCAGCAGTGATACTTGGGGTACGCAGTATTTT.

The CDR3 here is CASSDPTGGEQYF. CDR3 nucleotide sequence: TGTGCCAGCAGCGACCCTACAGGGGGCGAGCAGTACTTC. The rearrangement uses TRBV7-9 and TRBJ2-7; 8 bases fit TRBD1. Trimming took 5 bases from V and 6 from J; bases not matched to a gene: 6. This CDR3 contains 13 residues. Germline values: CDR1 SEHNR, CDR2 FQNEAQ (reference sequence).

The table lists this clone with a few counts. The CDR3 loop reads CASSQEINLNTGELFF. CDR3 DNA sequence: TGCGCCAGCAGCCAAGAGATAAACCTGAACACCGGGGAGCTGTTTTTT. The chain employs TRBV4-3 and TRBJ2-2, with D hard to call. This CDR3 spans 16 amino acids. Trimming pared 0 bases from V and 1 base from J, leaving 9 bases between. Per germline, CDR1 LGHNA and CDR2 YSLEER.

Here the CDR3 DNA reads TGTGCCAGCAGCCCTCGTCTAGCGGGGGGTAGATACGAGCAGTACTTC. Its protein product is CASSPRLAGGRYEQYF. This chain joins TRBV7-2 and TRBJ2-7; 11 bases line up with TRBD2. The trim removed 5 bases at V and 4 bases at J, leaving 10 bases unmatched. The CDR3 is made up of 16 amino acids. CDR1 SGHTA and CDR2 FQGNSA come from the germline V gene.

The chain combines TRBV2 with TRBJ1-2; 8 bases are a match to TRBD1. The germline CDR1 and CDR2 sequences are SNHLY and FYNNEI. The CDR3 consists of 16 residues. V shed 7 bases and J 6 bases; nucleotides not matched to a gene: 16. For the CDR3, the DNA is TGTGCCAGCATCCTAGGGGGACAGGCCGCCTTACATGGCTACACCTTC. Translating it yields CASILGGQAALHGYTF.

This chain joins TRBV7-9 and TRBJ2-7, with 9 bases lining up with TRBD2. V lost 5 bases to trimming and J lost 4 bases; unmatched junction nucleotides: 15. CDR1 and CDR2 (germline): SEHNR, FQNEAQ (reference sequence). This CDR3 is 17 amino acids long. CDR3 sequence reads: CASSVPLAGGFQYEQYF. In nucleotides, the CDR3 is TGTGCCAGCAGCGTACCTCTGGCGGGGGGGTTTCAATACGAGCAGTACTTC.